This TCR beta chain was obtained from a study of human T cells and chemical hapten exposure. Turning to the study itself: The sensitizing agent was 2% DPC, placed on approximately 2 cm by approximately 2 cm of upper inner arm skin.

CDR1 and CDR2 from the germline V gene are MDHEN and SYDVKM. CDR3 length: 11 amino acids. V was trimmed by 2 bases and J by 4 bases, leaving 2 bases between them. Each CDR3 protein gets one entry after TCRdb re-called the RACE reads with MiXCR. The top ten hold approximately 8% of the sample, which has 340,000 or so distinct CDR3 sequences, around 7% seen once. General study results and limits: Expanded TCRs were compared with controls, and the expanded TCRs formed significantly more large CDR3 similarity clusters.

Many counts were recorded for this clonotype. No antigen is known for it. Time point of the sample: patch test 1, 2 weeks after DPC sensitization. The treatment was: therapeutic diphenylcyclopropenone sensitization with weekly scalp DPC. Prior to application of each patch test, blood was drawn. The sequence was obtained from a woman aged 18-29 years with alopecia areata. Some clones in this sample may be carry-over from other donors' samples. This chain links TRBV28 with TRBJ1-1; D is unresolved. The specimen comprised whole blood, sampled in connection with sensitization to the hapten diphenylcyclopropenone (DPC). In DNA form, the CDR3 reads TGTGCCAGCAGTTTACTCACTGAAGCTTTCTTT. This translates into CASSLLTEAFF.